These T cell receptor beta chains were read from a single sample in a study of blood T cell repertoires in COVID-19. Libraries were prepared by immunoSEQ multiplex PCR; TCRdb keeps only in-frame clonotypes and omits some of them. Among 200,000 to 250,000 clones listed, over 75% were seen once. Sequencing was performed on peripheral blood. The receptors shown here come from a human donor in a cohort sampled during active COVID-19. The CDR3 runs from the conserved cysteine through the conserved F or W. The order of the fields is V gene, CDR3 length, clone size, J gene, D gene, CDR3 DNA, CDR3 protein. The D gene is left open where the match is weak. Where a row states a size, it is once, few, many or the class of an expanded clone; other rows omit it.

v_gene: TRBV6-6
len: 14
abundance: .
j_gene: TRBJ2-6
d_gene: .
CDR3nt: TGTGCCAGCAACCCCAGCGGGTGGGCCAACGTCCTGACTTTC
CDR3aa: CASNPSGWANVLTF

v_gene: TRBV7-8
len: 19
abundance: .
j_gene: TRBJ2-3
d_gene: TRBD2
CDR3nt: TGTGCCAGCCGCACCCACGGGAGAAGGACTAGCACTAGCACAGATACGCAGTATTTT
CDR3aa: CASRTHGRRTSTSTDTQYF

v_gene: TRBV28
len: 14
abundance: .
j_gene: TRBJ1-4
d_gene: TRBD1
CDR3nt: TGTGCCAGCAGGAAGGGGGCCGGTCATGAAAAACTGTTTTTT
CDR3aa: CASRKGAGHEKLFF

v_gene: TRBV4-3
len: 14
abundance: .
j_gene: TRBJ2-1
d_gene: TRBD2
CDR3nt: TGCGCCAGCAGCCAAGATGTGATCGCGGGGGTCCAGTTCTTC
CDR3aa: CASSQDVIAGVQFF

v_gene: TRBV3-1/TRBV3-2
len: 16
abundance: .
j_gene: TRBJ2-3
d_gene: TRBD2
CDR3nt: TGTGCCAGCAGCCAAGAGGGGGGAGGGGTTACAGATACGCAGTATTTT
CDR3aa: CASSQEGGGVTDTQYF

v_gene: TRBV3-1/TRBV3-2
len: 11
abundance: .
j_gene: TRBJ1-4
d_gene: .
CDR3nt: TGTGCCTCCTTGGGGGGGGAAAAACTGTTTTTT
CDR3aa: CASLGGEKLFF

v_gene: TRBV10-3
len: 14
abundance: .
j_gene: TRBJ2-2
d_gene: TRBD1
CDR3nt: TGTGCCACCGGGACAGGAGTAAACACCGGGGAGCTGTTTTTT
CDR3aa: CATGTGVNTGELFF

v_gene: TRBV6-5
len: 12
abundance: .
j_gene: TRBJ2-4
d_gene: .
CDR3nt: TGTGCCAGCAGTTCCGGGGTAAACATTCAGTACTTC
CDR3aa: CASSSGVNIQYF

v_gene: TRBV2
len: 15
abundance: .
j_gene: TRBJ1-2
d_gene: .
CDR3nt: TGTGCCAGCAGTGAAGCTCCCACAGCTAACTATGGCTACACCTTC
CDR3aa: CASSEAPTANYGYTF

v_gene: TRBV7-2
len: 15
abundance: .
j_gene: TRBJ2-3
d_gene: .
CDR3nt: TGTGCCAGCAGCTTTCGAGCTAGCCGCACAGATACGCAGTATTTT
CDR3aa: CASSFRASRTDTQYF

v_gene: TRBV10-3
len: 13
abundance: .
j_gene: TRBJ2-7
d_gene: TRBD1
CDR3nt: TGTGCCACAGCCGGGACAGGGATCTACGAGCAGTACTTC
CDR3aa: CATAGTGIYEQYF

v_gene: TRBV6-2/TRBV6-3
len: 16
abundance: .
j_gene: TRBJ2-7
d_gene: .
CDR3nt: TGTGCCAGCAGCCGGGCGCCCGGGACTGTATCCTACGAGCAGTACTTC
CDR3aa: CASSRAPGTVSYEQYF

v_gene: TRBV28
len: 14
abundance: .
j_gene: TRBJ2-1
d_gene: .
CDR3nt: TGTGCCAGCAGTACCCTAGGGGGAGTCAATGAGCAGTTCTTC
CDR3aa: CASSTLGGVNEQFF

v_gene: TRBV18
len: 15
abundance: .
j_gene: TRBJ2-3
d_gene: TRBD2
CDR3nt: TGTGCCAGCTCGTCAAGCGGGGGCCATACGGATACGCAGTATTTT
CDR3aa: CASSSSGGHTDTQYF

v_gene: TRBV6-6
len: 15
abundance: .
j_gene: TRBJ1-6
d_gene: TRBD1
CDR3nt: TGTGCCAGCATTCCTAGGGGGCAGGGCTGGTCACCCCTCCACTTT
CDR3aa: CASIPRGQGWSPLHF

v_gene: TRBV21-1
len: 16
abundance: few
j_gene: TRBJ1-1
d_gene: .
CDR3nt: TGTGCCAGCAGCGGTCTTCTCCGGGAAAAGAACACTGAAGCTTTCTTT
CDR3aa: CASSGLLREKNTEAFF

v_gene: TRBV24-1
len: 9
abundance: .
j_gene: TRBJ2-7
d_gene: .
CDR3nt: TGTGCCACCAGTGCTCCGCAGTACTTC
CDR3aa: CATSAPQYF

v_gene: TRBV14
len: 15
abundance: .
j_gene: TRBJ2-7
d_gene: TRBD1
CDR3nt: TGTGCCAGCAGCCAAGAGACAGGGGTCTCCTACGAGCAGTACTTC
CDR3aa: CASSQETGVSYEQYF

v_gene: TRBV11-3
len: 18
abundance: .
j_gene: TRBJ2-2
d_gene: TRBD2
CDR3nt: TGTGCCAGCAGCTTAGCCTTCGGACTAGCGGGAGGCGCCGGGGAGCTGTTTTTT
CDR3aa: CASSLAFGLAGGAGELFF

v_gene: TRBV9
len: 14
abundance: many
j_gene: TRBJ2-7
d_gene: TRBD1
CDR3nt: TGTGCCAGCAGCACCGGGACAGGGGTCGGCGAGCAGTACTTC
CDR3aa: CASSTGTGVGEQYF

v_gene: TRBV5-4
len: 14
abundance: few
j_gene: TRBJ1-1
d_gene: TRBD1
CDR3nt: TGTGCCAGCAGCTCGTTTCAGGGGGGCACTGAAGCTTTCTTT
CDR3aa: CASSSFQGGTEAFF

v_gene: TRBV3-1/TRBV3-2
len: 14
abundance: .
j_gene: TRBJ2-5
d_gene: TRBD1
CDR3nt: TGTGCCAGCAGCCCGGCCGGGACAGCAGAGACCCAGTACTTC
CDR3aa: CASSPAGTAETQYF

v_gene: TRBV5-4
len: 16
abundance: .
j_gene: TRBJ2-1
d_gene: TRBD1
CDR3nt: TGTGCCAGCAGCCCACCCCCGGGACAGGGAAAGGATGAGCAGTTCTTC
CDR3aa: CASSPPPGQGKDEQFF

v_gene: TRBV5-1
len: 15
abundance: .
j_gene: TRBJ2-7
d_gene: .
CDR3nt: TGCGCCAGCAGCCCGGAACCAGGGCGGGGTTACGAGCAGTACTTC
CDR3aa: CASSPEPGRGYEQYF

v_gene: TRBV29-1
len: 14
abundance: .
j_gene: TRBJ2-1
d_gene: TRBD1
CDR3nt: TGCAGCGTTGAATTACAGGGGTTCTACAATGAGCAGTTCTTC
CDR3aa: CSVELQGFYNEQFF

v_gene: TRBV10-3
len: 14
abundance: once
j_gene: TRBJ2-2
d_gene: TRBD2
CDR3nt: TGTGCCATCGGACTAGCGGGAGTTTCCGGGGAGCTGTTTTTT
CDR3aa: CAIGLAGVSGELFF

v_gene: TRBV18
len: 15
abundance: .
j_gene: TRBJ1-2
d_gene: .
CDR3nt: TGTGCCAGCTCGGTGGAGCAGAAAAATCGGGATGGCTACACCTTC
CDR3aa: CASSVEQKNRDGYTF

v_gene: TRBV3-1/TRBV3-2
len: 15
abundance: .
j_gene: TRBJ1-3
d_gene: .
CDR3nt: TGTGCCAGCAGCCACGCGGGAACCCAGGGAAACACCATATATTTT
CDR3aa: CASSHAGTQGNTIYF

v_gene: TRBV21-1
len: 17
abundance: .
j_gene: TRBJ1-4
d_gene: .
CDR3nt: TGTGCCAGCAGCAGCGGGGGGACAGGGGTAGAAGGTGAAAAACTGTTTTTT
CDR3aa: CASSSGGTGVEGEKLFF

v_gene: TRBV28
len: 14
abundance: .
j_gene: TRBJ2-3
d_gene: TRBD1
CDR3nt: TGTGCCAGCAAGGGACAGCTTAGCACAGATACGCAGTATTTT
CDR3aa: CASKGQLSTDTQYF

v_gene: TRBV11-2
len: 14
abundance: .
j_gene: TRBJ1-1
d_gene: .
CDR3nt: TGTGCCAGCAGCAAACAAAGGGGGAACACTGAAGCTTTCTTT
CDR3aa: CASSKQRGNTEAFF

v_gene: TRBV11-3
len: 13
abundance: .
j_gene: TRBJ2-5
d_gene: .
CDR3nt: TGTGCCAGCAGCTCTGGCGGAGAAGAGACCCAGTACTTC
CDR3aa: CASSSGGEETQYF